A single sample gave rise to the 10 T cell receptor beta chains below, sequenced in a study of blood T cell repertoires in COVID-19. Only in-frame clones appear in the TCRdb table, and some are missing; sequencing was by immunoSEQ multiplex PCR. Of some 110,000 clones listed, around four fifths were seen once; the top ten hold 0.83%. Sequencing was performed on peripheral blood. Source of these receptors: a woman aged 70-85 years with acute or convalescent COVID-19.

This sequence joins TRBV4-1 and TRBJ1-1, with a possible D match to TRBD1 (6 bases). This CDR3 comprises 16 residues. V gave up 1 base and J gave up 6 bases, with 18 bases separating them. Looked up from germline, CDR1 is MGHRA and CDR2 is YSYEKL. The CDR3 nucleotides are TGCGCCAGCAGCCAAGCAGGGGACCCGGGGGGGGCTGAAGCTTTCTTT. It translates to CASSQAGDPGGAEAFF.

This clone was recorded only once. The V call is TRBV25-1, the J call TRBJ1-1; D is possibly TRBD1 (5 bases). Per germline, CDR1 MGHDK and CDR2 SYGVNS. Trimming cost V 6 bases and J 4 bases, with 9 bases left between them. This CDR3 comprises 12 residues. This CDR3 reads CASRQEGTEAFF. In nucleotides, the CDR3 is TGTGCCAGCAGACAGGAGGGCACTGAAGCTTTCTTT.

The chain recombines TRBV28 with TRBJ1-2; D might be TRBD1 (6 bases). V shed 5 bases and J shed 8 bases, with 12 bases lying between them. The germline V gene has CDR1 MDHEN and CDR2 SYDVKM. The CDR3 extends over 12 amino acids. The CDR3 spells CASSVAGEGYTF. In DNA form, the CDR3 reads TGTGCCAGCAGTGTGGCAGGGGAGGGCTACACCTTC.

V is TRBV5-1 and J is TRBJ2-2, with 7 positions matching TRBD2. The germline V gene encodes CDR1 SGHRS and CDR2 YFSETQ. Trimming took 4 bases from V and 1 from J; bases not matched to a gene: 7. The CDR3 extends over 16 amino acids. Here the CDR3 DNA reads TGCGCCAGCAGCCGAAAACTAGCGCAGAACACCGGGGAGCTGTTTTTT. It codes for CASSRKLAQNTGELFF.

J is TRBJ2-7 and V is TRBV9; 7 bases are a match to TRBD1. The CDR3 consists of 16 residues. J lost 3 bases, V lost 4 bases, and 13 bases had no gene match. Germline V lookup: CDR1 SGDLS, CDR2 YYNGEE. The CDR3 bases are TGTGCCAGCAGCCCCCCGACAGGGAAGGGCTTCTACGAGCAGTACTTC. This translates into CASSPPTGKGFYEQYF. The complete variable domain, with remaining parts taken from reference TRBV9 and TRBJ2-7, reads DSGVTQTPKHLITATGQRVTLRCSPRSGDLSVYWYQQSLDQGLQFLIQYYNGEERAKGNILERFSAQQFPDLHSELNLSSLELGDSALYFCASSPPTGKGFYEQYFGPGTRLTVT.

The chain uses TRBV6-5 and TRBJ2-7, with 7 positions matching TRBD1. Unmatched junction bases numbered 6, after V lost 7 bases and J lost 3 bases. Germline CDR1 reads MNHEY; CDR2 reads SVGAGI. The CDR3 runs 13 residues. The DNA for the CDR3 is TGTGCCAGCACTCCGGGACAGAACTACGAGCAGTACTTC. This gives the protein CASTPGQNYEQYF.

The CDR3 loop reads CSAGFADTQYF. The CDR3 nucleotides are TGCAGTGCCGGGTTTGCAGATACGCAGTATTTT. This chain joins TRBV20-1 and TRBJ2-3; no firm D call. The CDR3 totals 11 residues. Per germline, CDR1 DFQATT and CDR2 SNEGSKA (reference sequence). Trimming cost V 6 bases and J 4 bases, with 8 bases left between them.

The V gene is TRBV18, the J gene TRBJ1-1; TRBD1 agrees at 7 bases. J was trimmed by 2 bases and V by 1 base; bases with no gene match: 10. The germline gives CDR1 KGHSH, CDR2 LQKENI. The CDR3 has 17 residues. Here the CDR3 DNA reads TGTGCCAGCTCACCACGGCCCGGGACAGACCTTAACACTGAAGCTTTCTTT. Its translation is CASSPRPGTDLNTEAFF.

The chain employs TRBV7-3 and TRBJ1-1; no reliable D call. Germline CDR1 SGHTA, CDR2 FQGTGA. Trimming left V 1 base short and J 0 bases short, with 6 bases between. This CDR3 comprises 14 residues. This CDR3 reads CASSLMGLNTEAFF. DNA for the CDR3: TGTGCCAGCAGCTTAATGGGCCTGAACACTGAAGCTTTCTTT.

The chain is built from TRBV2 and TRBJ1-5, with TRBD1 identical over 8 bases. The germline CDR1 and CDR2 sequences are SNHLY and FYNNEI. The CDR3 covers 15 residues. V lost 6 bases, J lost 3 bases, and 7 bases stayed unmatched. DNA for the CDR3: TGTGCCAGCAGACCGGGGACAGGTAACAATCAGCCCCAGCATTTT. Encoded protein: CASRPGTGNNQPQHF.